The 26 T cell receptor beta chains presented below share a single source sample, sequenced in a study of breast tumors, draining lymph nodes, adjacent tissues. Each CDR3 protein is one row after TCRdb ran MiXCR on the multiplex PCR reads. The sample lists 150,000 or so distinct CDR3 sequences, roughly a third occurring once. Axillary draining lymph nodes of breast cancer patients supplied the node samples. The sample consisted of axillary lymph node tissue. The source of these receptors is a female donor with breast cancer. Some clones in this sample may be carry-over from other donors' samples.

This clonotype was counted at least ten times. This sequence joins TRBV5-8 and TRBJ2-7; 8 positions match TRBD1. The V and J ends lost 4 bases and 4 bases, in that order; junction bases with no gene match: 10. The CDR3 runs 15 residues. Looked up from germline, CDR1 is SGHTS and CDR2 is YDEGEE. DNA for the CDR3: TGTGCCAGCAGCATTGTGACAGGGGTCTCATACGAGCAGTACTTC. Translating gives CASSIVTGVSYEQYF.

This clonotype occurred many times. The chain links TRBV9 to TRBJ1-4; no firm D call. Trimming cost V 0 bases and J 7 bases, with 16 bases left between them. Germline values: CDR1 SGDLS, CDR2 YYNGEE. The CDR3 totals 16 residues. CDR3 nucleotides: TGTGCCAGCAGCGTAGTAAGTAGTTTATTTTCTGAAAAACTGTTTTTT. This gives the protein CASSVVSSLFSEKLFF.

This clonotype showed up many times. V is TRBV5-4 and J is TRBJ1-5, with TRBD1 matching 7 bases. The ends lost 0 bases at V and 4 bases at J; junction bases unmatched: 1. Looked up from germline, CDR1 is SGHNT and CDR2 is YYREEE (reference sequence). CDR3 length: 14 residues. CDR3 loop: CASSLAGQNQPQHF. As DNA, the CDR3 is TGTGCCAGCAGCTTGGCGGGACAGAATCAGCCCCAGCATTTT.

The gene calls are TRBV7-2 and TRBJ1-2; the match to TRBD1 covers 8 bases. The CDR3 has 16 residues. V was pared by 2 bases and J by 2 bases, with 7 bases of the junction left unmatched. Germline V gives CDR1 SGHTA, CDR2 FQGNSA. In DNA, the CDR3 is TGTGCCAGCAGCTTACGCCGGACAGGGCCCAACTATGGCTACACCTTC. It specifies CASSLRRTGPNYGYTF.

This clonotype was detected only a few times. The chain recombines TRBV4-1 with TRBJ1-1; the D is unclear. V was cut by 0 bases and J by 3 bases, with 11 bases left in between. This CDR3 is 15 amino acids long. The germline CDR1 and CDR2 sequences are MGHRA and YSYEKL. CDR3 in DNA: TGCGCCAGCAGCCAAGACCCCGGGGATTACACTGAAGCTTTCTTT. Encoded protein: CASSQDPGDYTEAFF.

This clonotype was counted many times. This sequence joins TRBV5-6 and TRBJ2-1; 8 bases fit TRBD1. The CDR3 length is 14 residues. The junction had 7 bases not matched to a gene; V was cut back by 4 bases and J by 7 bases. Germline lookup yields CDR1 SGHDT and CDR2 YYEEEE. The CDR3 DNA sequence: TGTGCCAGCAGCGATGACAGGGGTACGAATGAGCAGTTCTTC. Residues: CASSDDRGTNEQFF.

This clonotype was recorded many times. CDR3 sequence reads: CASRSAGVDEQFF. As DNA, the CDR3 is TGTGCCAGCAGATCAGCGGGAGTAGATGAGCAGTTCTTC. The rearrangement links TRBV7-2 to TRBJ2-1; 8 nucleotides match TRBD2. The CDR3 runs 13 residues. With 6 bases clipped from V and 8 bases from J, the junction kept 6 bases outside the gene matches. Germline CDR1 and CDR2: SGHTA and FQGNSA.

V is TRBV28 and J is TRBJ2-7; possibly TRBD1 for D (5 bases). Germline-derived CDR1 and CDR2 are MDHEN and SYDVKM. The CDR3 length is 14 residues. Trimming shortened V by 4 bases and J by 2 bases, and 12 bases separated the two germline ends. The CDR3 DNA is TGTGCCAGCAGTTCGACCGACAGTCCCTACGAGCAGTACTTC. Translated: CASSSTDSPYEQYF.

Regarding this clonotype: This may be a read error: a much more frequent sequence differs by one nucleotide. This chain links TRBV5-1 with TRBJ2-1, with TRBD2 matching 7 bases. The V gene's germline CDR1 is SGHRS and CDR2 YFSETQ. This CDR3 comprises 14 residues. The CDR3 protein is CASRGGNSHNEQFF. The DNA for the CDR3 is TGCGCCAGCAGGGGGGGGAACTCCCACAATGAGCAGTTCTTC.

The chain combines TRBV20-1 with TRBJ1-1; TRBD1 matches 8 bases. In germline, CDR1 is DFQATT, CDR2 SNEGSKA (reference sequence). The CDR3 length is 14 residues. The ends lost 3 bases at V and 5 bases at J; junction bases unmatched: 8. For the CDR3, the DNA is TGCAGTGCTAGGCAGGGGGCGGTACGGACTGAAGCTTTCTTT. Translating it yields CSARQGAVRTEAFF.

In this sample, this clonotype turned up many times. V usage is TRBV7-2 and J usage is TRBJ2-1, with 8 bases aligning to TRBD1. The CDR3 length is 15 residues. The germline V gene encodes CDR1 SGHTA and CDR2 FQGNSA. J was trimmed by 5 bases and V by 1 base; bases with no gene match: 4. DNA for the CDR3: TGTGCCAGCAGCTTAGGGGGGACAGGCCACAATGAGCAGTTCTTC. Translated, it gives CASSLGGTGHNEQFF.

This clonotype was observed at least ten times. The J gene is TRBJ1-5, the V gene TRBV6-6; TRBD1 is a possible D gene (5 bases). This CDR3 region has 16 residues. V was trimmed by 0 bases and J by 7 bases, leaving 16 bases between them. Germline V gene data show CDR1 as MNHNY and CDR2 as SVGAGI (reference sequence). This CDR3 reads CASSYSGRAGDQPQHF. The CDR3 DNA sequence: TGTGCCAGCAGTTACTCGGGCAGGGCAGGAGACCAGCCCCAGCATTTT.

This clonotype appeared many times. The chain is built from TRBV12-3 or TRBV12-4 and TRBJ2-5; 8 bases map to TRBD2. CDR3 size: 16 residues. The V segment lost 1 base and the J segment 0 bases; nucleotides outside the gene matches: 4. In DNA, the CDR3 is TGTGCCAGCAGTTTAGGGGGTAGCGGGGACCAAGAGACCCAGTACTTC. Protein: CASSLGGSGDQETQYF.

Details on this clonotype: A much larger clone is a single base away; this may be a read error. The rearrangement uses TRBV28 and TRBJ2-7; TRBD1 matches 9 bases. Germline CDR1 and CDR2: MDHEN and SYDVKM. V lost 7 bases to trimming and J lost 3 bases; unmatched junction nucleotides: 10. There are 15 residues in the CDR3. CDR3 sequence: CASNPPGTGFYEQYF. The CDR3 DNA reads TGTGCCAGCAACCCTCCGGGGACAGGGTTCTACGAGCAGTACTTC.

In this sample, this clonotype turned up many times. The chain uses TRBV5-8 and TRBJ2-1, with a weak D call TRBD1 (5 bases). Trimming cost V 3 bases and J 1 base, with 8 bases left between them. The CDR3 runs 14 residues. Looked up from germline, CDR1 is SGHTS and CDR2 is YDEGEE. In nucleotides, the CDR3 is TGTGCCAGCAGCTGGCAGGGTTCCTACAATGAGCAGTTCTTC. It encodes CASSWQGSYNEQFF.

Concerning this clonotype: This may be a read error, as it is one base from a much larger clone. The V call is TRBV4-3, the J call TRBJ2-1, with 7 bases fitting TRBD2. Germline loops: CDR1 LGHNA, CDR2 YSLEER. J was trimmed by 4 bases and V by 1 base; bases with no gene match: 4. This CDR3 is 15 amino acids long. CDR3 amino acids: CASSQVPSGYNEQFF. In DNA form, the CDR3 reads TGCGCCAGCAGCCAAGTACCTAGCGGTTACAATGAGCAGTTCTTC.

The CDR3 loop reads CASTFSGNTGELFF. DNA of the CDR3: TGCGCCAGCACGTTTAGCGGAAACACCGGGGAGCTGTTTTTT. The genes are TRBV10-2 and TRBJ2-2; possible D gene TRBD2, 6 bases. V was pared by 7 bases and J by 2 bases, with 11 bases between. Germline CDR1 reads WSHSY; CDR2 reads SAAADI. The CDR3 runs 14 residues.

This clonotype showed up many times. CDR3 DNA: TGTGCCAGCAGCCCGTCCGGGGGCAGGGGGGGAGAGACCCAGTACTTC. This gives the protein CASSPSGGRGGETQYF. This chain joins TRBV3-1 and TRBJ2-5, with D perhaps assigned TRBD1 or TRBD2 (7 bases each). This CDR3 contains 16 residues. CDR1 LGHDT and CDR2 YNNKEL come from the germline V gene (reference sequence). V gave up 4 bases and J gave up 4 bases, with 19 bases separating them.

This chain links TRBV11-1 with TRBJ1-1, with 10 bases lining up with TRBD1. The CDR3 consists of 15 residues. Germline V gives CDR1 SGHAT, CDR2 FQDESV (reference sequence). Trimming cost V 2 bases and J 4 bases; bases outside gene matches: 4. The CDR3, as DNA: TGTGCCAGCAGCTTACCAGGACAGGGGGGCACTGAAGCTTTCTTT. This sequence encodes CASSLPGQGGTEAFF.

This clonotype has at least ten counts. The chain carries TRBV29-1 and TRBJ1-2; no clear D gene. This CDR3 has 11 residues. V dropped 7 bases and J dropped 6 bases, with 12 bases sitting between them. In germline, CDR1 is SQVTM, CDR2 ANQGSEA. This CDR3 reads CSAADGDGYTF. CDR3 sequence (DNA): TGCAGCGCAGCCGACGGAGATGGCTACACCTTC. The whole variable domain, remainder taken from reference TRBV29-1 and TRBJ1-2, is SAVISQKPSRDICQRGTSLTIQCQVDSQVTMMFWYRQQPGQSLTLIATANQGSEATYESGFVIDKFPISRPNLTFSTLTVSNMSPEDSSIYLCSAADGDGYTFGSGTRLTVV.

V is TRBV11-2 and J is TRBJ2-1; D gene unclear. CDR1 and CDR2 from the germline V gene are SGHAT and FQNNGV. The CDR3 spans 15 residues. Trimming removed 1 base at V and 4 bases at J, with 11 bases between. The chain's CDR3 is CASSLVSKHYNEQFF. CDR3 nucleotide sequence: TGTGCCAGCAGCTTAGTGTCCAAGCATTACAATGAGCAGTTCTTC.

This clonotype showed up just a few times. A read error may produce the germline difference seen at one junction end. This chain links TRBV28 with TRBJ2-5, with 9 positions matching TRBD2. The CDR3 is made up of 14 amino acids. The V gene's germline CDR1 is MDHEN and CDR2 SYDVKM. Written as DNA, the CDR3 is TGTGCCAACAGTAGGCGGGGGGGCAGGGAGACCCAGTACTTC. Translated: CANSRRGGRETQYF.

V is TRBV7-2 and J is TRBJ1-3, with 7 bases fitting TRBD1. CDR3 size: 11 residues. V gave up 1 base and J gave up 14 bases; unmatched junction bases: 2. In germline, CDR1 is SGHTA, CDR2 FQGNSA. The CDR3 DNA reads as TGTGCCAGCAGCTTAGAGGGGACAGTATATTTT. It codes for CASSLEGTVYF.

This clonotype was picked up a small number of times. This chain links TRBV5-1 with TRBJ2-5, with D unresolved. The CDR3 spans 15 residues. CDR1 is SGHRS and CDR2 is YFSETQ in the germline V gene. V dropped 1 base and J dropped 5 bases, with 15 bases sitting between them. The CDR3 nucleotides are TGCGCCAGCAGCTTGATATCGGACGCCCACGAGACCCAGTACTTC. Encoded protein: CASSLISDAHETQYF. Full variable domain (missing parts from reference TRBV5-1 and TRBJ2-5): KAGVTQTPRYLIKTRGQQVTLSCSPISGHRSVSWYQQTPGQGLQFLFEYFSETQRNKGNFPGRFSGRQFSNSRSEMNVSTLELGDSALYLCASSLISDAHETQYFGPGTRLLVL.

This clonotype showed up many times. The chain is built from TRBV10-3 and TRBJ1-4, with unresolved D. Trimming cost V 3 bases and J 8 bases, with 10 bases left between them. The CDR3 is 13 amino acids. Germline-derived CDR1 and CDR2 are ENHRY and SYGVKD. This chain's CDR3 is CAISETQTEKLFF. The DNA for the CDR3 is TGTGCCATCAGTGAAACCCAGACCGAAAAACTGTTTTTT.

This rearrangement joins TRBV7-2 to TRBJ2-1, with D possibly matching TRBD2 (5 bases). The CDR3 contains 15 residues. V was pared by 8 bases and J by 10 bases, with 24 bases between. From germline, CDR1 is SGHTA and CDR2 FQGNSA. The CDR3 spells CASQPSRTPTGEQFF. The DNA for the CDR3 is TGTGCCAGCCAACCTTCTCGGACTCCAACCGGGGAGCAGTTCTTC.